This T cell receptor beta chain is from a study of T cell responses to AZD1222 COVID-19 vaccine. Germline V gene data show CDR1 as MNHNY and CDR2 as SVGAGI (reference sequence). Trimming at V came to 2 bases and at J to 5 bases, leaving 6 bases not matched to a gene. The CDR3 sequence is 15 residues long. The data were produced by immunoSEQ multiplex PCR, yet TCRdb's version contains in-frame clones alone and is incomplete. The table has about 140,000 clones, more than 85% seen once; the top ten hold around 3.2%. Sequencing was performed on peripheral blood, taken on day 0 of AZD1222 vaccination. V and J are TRBV6-6 and TRBJ2-1; 7 bases match TRBD2. The receptor's source is an adult in good health. The CDR3 spells CASSYEGGPHNEQFF. The CDR3 DNA reads as TGTGCCAGCAGTTACGAGGGAGGGCCCCACAATGAGCAGTTCTTC.